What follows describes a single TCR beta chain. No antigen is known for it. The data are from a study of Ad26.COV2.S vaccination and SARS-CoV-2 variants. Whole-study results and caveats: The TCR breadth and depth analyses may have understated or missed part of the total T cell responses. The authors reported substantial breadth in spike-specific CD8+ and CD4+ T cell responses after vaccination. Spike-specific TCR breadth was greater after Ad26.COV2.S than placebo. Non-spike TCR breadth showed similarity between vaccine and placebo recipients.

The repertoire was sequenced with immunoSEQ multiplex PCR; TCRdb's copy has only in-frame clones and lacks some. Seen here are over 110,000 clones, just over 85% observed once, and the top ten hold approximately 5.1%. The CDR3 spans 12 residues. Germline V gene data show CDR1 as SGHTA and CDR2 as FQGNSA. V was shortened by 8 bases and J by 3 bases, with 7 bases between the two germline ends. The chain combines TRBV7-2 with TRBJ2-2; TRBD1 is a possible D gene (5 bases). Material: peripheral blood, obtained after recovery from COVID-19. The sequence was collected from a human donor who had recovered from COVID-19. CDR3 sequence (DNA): TGTGCCAGCGGGGCCTACACCGGGGAGCTGTTTTTT. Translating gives CASGAYTGELFF.